The source of this TCR beta chain is a study of CD8 T cells in Susac syndrome. Random hexamers were used to reverse transcribe 0.5 to 1 ug of RNA. Amplification of TCR beta CDR3 across 54 Vbeta and 13 Jbeta was performed with immunoSEQ multiplex PCR. Using its own MiXCR run on the immunoSEQ multiplex PCR reads, TCRdb lists one record per CDR3 protein. The sample records roughly 180,000 distinct CDR3 sequences, about 95% being singletons. The CDR3 contains 13 residues. The V and J ends lost 5 bases and 7 bases respectively, with 13 bases between them. The sample taken for sequencing was CD4+ T cells from PBMCs. The genes are TRBV12-3 or TRBV12-4 and TRBJ2-3; D unclear. This sequence originates from a human donor in good health. CDR3 protein: CASSLPKVHTQYF. In nucleotides, the CDR3 is TGTGCCAGCAGTCTTCCCAAAGTTCATACGCAGTATTTT.